Included here is one T cell receptor (beta chain) sequence, with context. The antigen is not known. This CDR3 is built from 15 residues. CDR1 LNHDA and CDR2 SQIVND come from the germline V gene (reference sequence). V gave up 5 bases and J gave up 1 base, with 12 bases separating them. The source of the sample is a study of a mutant IDH1 vaccine in newly diagnosed glioma. Study summary: Vaccination followed radiotherapy alone by 4-6 weeks, or accompanied temozolomide cycles.

This table comes from immunoSEQ multiplex PCR, and its TCRdb copy is limited to in-frame clones, with some not included. Here the sample spans tens of thousands of clones, roughly 71% being singletons. Time point in this sample: week 47, end of study. Doses consisted of 300 ug of mutant IDH1 20-mer peptide each, paired with topical imiquimod. This sequence joins TRBV19 and TRBJ1-5; D perhaps matches TRBD1 (5 bases). The sample consisted of PBMCs, taken from a glioma patient whose treatment included an IDH1 peptide vaccine. The receptor was isolated from a man aged 35-49 years with glioma. This CDR3 is CASSVRATSNQPQHF. CDR3 DNA: TGTGCCAGTAGTGTCAGGGCGACGAGCAATCAGCCCCAGCATTTT.